Below are 18 T cell receptor beta chains sequenced from a single sample in a study of cytomegalovirus exposure and HLA in healthy donors (dated by TCRdb to 2017 to 2019). To prepare the library, the immunoSEQ multiplex PCR assay was applied. For the multiplex PCR, a mixture combining 60 forward primers for TCR Vbeta segments and 13 reverse primers for TCR Jbeta segments was used. This immuneACCESS table, as held by TCRdb, lists in-frame sequences with V and J called but not all clones. Of the missing ones, under half trace to an unresolved V gene in checked studies; the others have no known cause. In this sample the table shows 150,000 to 200,000 clones, roughly 87% of which occur a single time. Approximately 4% of the sample belongs to the ten largest clones. The sequenced material came from PBMCs. The receptors derive from a man aged 45 to 65 in good health and CMV-seropositive.

The rearrangement joins TRBV7-2 to TRBJ1-5, with a possible D match to TRBD1 (6 bases). The CDR3 contains 12 residues. Deletions cut 5 bases from V and 11 bases from J, with 13 bases between. The germline V gene has CDR1 SGHTA and CDR2 FQGNSA. The CDR3 loop is CASSAQGMAQHF. CDR3 coding DNA: TGTGCCAGCAGCGCACAGGGAATGGCCCAGCATTTT.

This rearrangement joins TRBV27 to TRBJ2-1; 9 bases are shared with TRBD2. Germline lookup yields CDR1 MNHEY and CDR2 SMNVEV (reference sequence). V trimming: 10 bases; J trimming: 8 bases; junction bases outside the gene matches: 9. This CDR3 spans 13 amino acids. CDR3 amino acids: CATTAGGPYEQFF. CDR3 DNA: TGTGCCACCACCGCGGGAGGGCCTTATGAGCAGTTCTTC.

This rearrangement joins TRBV7-2 to TRBJ1-6, with unresolved D. Trimming stripped 2 bases from V and 6 bases from J, with 8 bases between. Germline V CDR1 and CDR2: SGHTA, FQGNSA. The CDR3 spans 14 residues. The CDR3: CASSLHSFNSPLHF. CDR3 nucleotides: TGTGCCAGCAGCTTACACAGTTTTAATTCACCCCTCCACTTT.

As regards this clone: A read error may produce the germline difference seen at one junction end. The chain is built from TRBV4-1 and TRBJ1-2, with D perhaps matching TRBD1 (5 bases). The CDR3 runs 15 residues. The germline CDR1 and CDR2 sequences are MGHRA and YSYEKL. The CDR3 protein is CASSQVRGSDYGYTF. CDR3 DNA: TGCGCCAGCAGCCAAGTGCGGGGCAGCGACTATGGCTACACCTTT.

The V call is TRBV7-5, the J call TRBJ2-1; the listed D gene, TRBD2, was not tested against the DNA. TRBV7-5 constitutes a pseudogene. The CDR3 sequence is 16 residues long. The CDR3, as DNA: TGTGTCAGAAGCGCTCGGACTAGCGGGGCCTACAATGAGCAGTTCTTC. Residues: CVRSARTSGAYNEQFF.

The genes are TRBV27 and TRBJ2-5, with 8 positions matching TRBD2. This CDR3 region has 15 residues. Looked up from germline, CDR1 is MNHEY and CDR2 is SMNVEV (reference sequence). V gave up 3 bases and J gave up 2 bases; unmatched junction bases: 5. CDR3 sequence (DNA): TGTGCCAGCAGTTTTATAGCGGGAAGACAAGAGACCCAGTACTTC. Translation: CASSFIAGRQETQYF.

The rearrangement links TRBV19 to TRBJ1-2; D uncertain. The V end lost 4 bases, the J end lost 5 bases, and 23 bases lay between the germline ends. Germline V gene lookup returns CDR1 LNHDA and CDR2 SQIVND (reference sequence). The CDR3 spans 17 residues. CDR3 loop: CASSNSRWTGKIYGYTF. CDR3 DNA sequence: TGTGCCAGTAGTAATTCTCGTTGGACGGGAAAGATTTATGGCTACACCTTC. Full variable domain (outside the CDR3, taken from reference TRBV19 and TRBJ1-2): DGGITQSPKYLFRKEGQNVTLSCEQNLNHDAMYWYRQDPGQGLRLIYYSQIVNDFQKGDIAEGYSVSREKKESFPLTVTSAQKNPTAFYLCASSNSRWTGKIYGYTFGSGTRLTVV.

V is TRBV10-1 and J is TRBJ2-7; 8 bases map to TRBD2. V lost 3 bases, J lost 4 bases, and 2 bases stayed unmatched. Looked up from germline, CDR1 is WNHNN and CDR2 is SYGVQD (reference sequence). The CDR3 is 13 amino acids. CDR3 region: CASSDGGRYEQYF. The CDR3 bases are TGCGCCAGCAGTGACGGCGGGAGGTACGAGCAGTACTTC.

The J gene is TRBJ2-2, the V gene TRBV5-4, with 9 bases lining up with TRBD1. The CDR3 totals 16 residues. Losses at the gene ends were 4 bases for V and 4 bases for J; bases not matched to a gene: 8. CDR1 SGHNT and CDR2 YYREEE come from the germline V gene (reference sequence). The CDR3 reads CASSVRTGVGTGELFF. The CDR3, as DNA: TGTGCCAGCAGCGTACGGACAGGGGTAGGCACCGGGGAGCTGTTTTTT.

This rearrangement joins TRBV27 to TRBJ2-2; TRBD2 is a possible D gene (5 bases). Per the germline V gene, CDR1 is MNHEY and CDR2 is SMNVEV (reference sequence). The length of the CDR3 is 16 residues. Between the trimmed V and J ends, which lost 8 bases and 6 bases, there was a span of 22 bases. In DNA, the CDR3 is TGTGCCAGCTCCCCGGGGTATGTAGCGTACGCCGGGGAGCTGTTTTTT. It encodes CASSPGYVAYAGELFF.

The rearrangement uses TRBV5-1 and TRBJ2-7; TRBD2 agrees at 8 bases. This CDR3 has 16 residues. Per the germline V gene, CDR1 is SGHRS and CDR2 is YFSETQ. V shed 3 bases and J 3 bases; nucleotides not matched to a gene: 11. The CDR3 protein is CASSWGPSGLDYEQYF. The CDR3 coding sequence is TGCGCCAGCAGCTGGGGCCCCTCGGGACTAGACTACGAGCAGTACTTC.

This clone has more than one count but fewer than ten. This chain joins TRBV7-9 and TRBJ1-4, with D maybe TRBD1 (6 bases). This CDR3 contains 16 residues. Germline V gene data show CDR1 as SEHNR and CDR2 as FQNEAQ (reference sequence). Trimming removed 6 bases from V and 0 bases from J, with 14 bases in between. The CDR3 region has the DNA TGTGCCAGCAGTCCCGACAGGAGTGCAACTAATGAAAAACTGTTTTTT. Translated, it gives CASSPDRSATNEKLFF.

This chain connects TRBV19 to TRBJ2-7, with 8 bases matching TRBD2. Germline assignment: CDR1 LNHDA and CDR2 SQIVND (reference sequence). The CDR3 is 14 amino acids. V dropped 9 bases and J dropped 4; count of bases not matched to a gene: 11. CDR3 coding DNA: TGTGCCAGCCAAGCGGGAGCGGCATCATACGAGCAGTACTTC. Translation: CASQAGAASYEQYF.

The rearrangement links TRBV9 to TRBJ2-3; 7 bases fit TRBD1. Germline-derived CDR1 and CDR2 are SGDLS and YYNGEE. The CDR3 totals 17 residues. The V and J ends lost 0 bases and 3 bases, in that order; junction bases with no gene match: 10. The CDR3 sequence is CASSVERGEGATDTQYF. CDR3 coding DNA: TGTGCCAGCAGCGTAGAGAGGGGAGAGGGGGCGACAGATACGCAGTATTTT.

The CDR3 nucleotides are TGTGCCAGCCGGGACAGAAGCACAGATACGCAGTATTTT. It specifies CASRDRSTDTQYF. This sequence joins TRBV19 and TRBJ2-3, with TRBD1 identical over 7 bases. Germline V gene lookup returns CDR1 LNHDA and CDR2 SQIVND (reference sequence). V lost 9 bases to trimming and J lost 0 bases; unmatched junction nucleotides: 3. The length of the CDR3 is 13 residues.

The chain is built from TRBV7-4 and TRBJ2-7; perhaps TRBD2 as D (6 bases). V was cut by 10 bases and J by 2 bases, with 15 bases left in between. This CDR3 is 13 amino acids long. Per germline, CDR1 SGHVT and CDR2 SQSDAQ. In nucleotides, the CDR3 is TGTGCCACCTCCTGGGGGGATCCCTACGAGCAGTACTTC. Translation gives CATSWGDPYEQYF.

There are a few counts of this clone. The V call is TRBV7-2, the J call TRBJ2-1, with D perhaps TRBD1 (5 bases). The germline CDR1 and CDR2 sequences are SGHTA and FQGNSA. The CDR3 length is 13 residues. The germline V and J ends were trimmed by 6 bases and 4 bases, with 10 bases remaining between them. CDR3 DNA sequence: TGTGCCAGCAGAATGACAGAGTACAATGAGCAGTTCTTC. Amino acids: CASRMTEYNEQFF.

CDR3: CASSVSSGLAGHEQYF. CDR3 nucleotide sequence: TGTGCCAGCAGTGTGTCATCGGGACTAGCGGGACATGAGCAGTACTTC. The chain carries TRBV2 and TRBJ2-7; 13 nucleotides match TRBD2. J lost 7 bases, V lost 4 bases, and 10 bases had no gene match. CDR3 length equals 16 residues. Germline V gives CDR1 SNHLY, CDR2 FYNNEI.